The 14 T cell receptor beta chains in this list originate from one sample, sequenced in a study of blood T cell repertoires in COVID-19. Produced via immunoSEQ multiplex PCR; TCRdb's table is partial and in-frame only. Among about 60,000 clones listed, more than 70% were seen once. The sequenced sample consisted of peripheral blood. The receptors come from a human donor in a cohort sampled during active COVID-19.

V gene TRBV2 combines with J gene TRBJ1-1, with D uncertain. CDR3 length: 14 residues. V was clipped by 6 bases and J by 1 base, with 12 bases between them. Germline V lookup: CDR1 SNHLY, CDR2 FYNNEI. The CDR3 DNA is TGTGCCAGCAGACCCCAGATCACGAACACTGAAGCTTTCTTT. This gives the protein CASRPQITNTEAFF.

The gene calls are TRBV4-1 and TRBJ2-7, with a weak D call TRBD1 (5 bases). V was pared by 2 bases and J by 2 bases, with 16 bases between. The germline V gene encodes CDR1 MGHRA and CDR2 YSYEKL. The CDR3 length is 16 residues. This CDR3 is CASSQPGKRVTYEQYF. The CDR3 nucleotides read TGCGCCAGCAGCCAACCAGGGAAAAGGGTAACCTACGAGCAGTACTTC.

CDR3 loop: CASSPEVLSETQYF. The CDR3 coding sequence is TGTGCCAGCTCACCCGAGGTGCTGTCAGAGACCCAGTACTTC. The rearrangement links TRBV18 to TRBJ2-5; D is unresolved. The germline V gene encodes CDR1 KGHSH and CDR2 LQKENI. V lost 3 bases, J lost 4 bases, and 12 bases lay in between. The CDR3 loop spans 14 amino acids.

The J gene is TRBJ2-1, the V gene TRBV15; TRBD2 matches 10 bases. Germline-derived CDR1 and CDR2 are LNHNV and YYDKDF (reference sequence). J was trimmed by 8 bases and V by 0 bases; bases with no gene match: 4. The CDR3 loop spans 15 amino acids. The CDR3 spells CATSRDIAGGYEQFF. CDR3 nucleotide sequence: TGTGCCACCAGCAGAGATATAGCGGGAGGCTATGAGCAGTTCTTC. Full variable domain (remainder filled in from reference TRBV15 and TRBJ2-1): DAMVIQNPRYQVTQFGKPVTLSCSQTLNHNVMYWYQQKSSQAPKLLFHYYDKDFNNEADTPDNFQSRRPNTSFCFLDIRSPGLGDTAMYLCATSRDIAGGYEQFFGPGTRLTVL.

The CDR3 region has the DNA TGCGCCAGCAGATATGAGACTAGCGGGAGCGAGCAGTACTTC. The encoded protein is CASRYETSGSEQYF. This chain connects TRBV5-1 to TRBJ2-7; 12 bases map to TRBD2. The germline V gene encodes CDR1 SGHRS and CDR2 YFSETQ. Unmatched junction bases numbered 6, after V lost 5 bases and J lost 6 bases. The CDR3 consists of 14 residues.

With respect to this clone: Other DNA sequences in this sample translate to the same CDR3. This chain connects TRBV19 to TRBJ1-3; D uncertain. This CDR3 is built from 13 residues. The germline V gene encodes CDR1 LNHDA and CDR2 SQIVND (reference sequence). Deletions cut 4 bases from V and 0 bases from J, with 4 bases between. The CDR3, as DNA: TGTGCCAGTAGTACCCGCTCTGGAAACACCATATATTTT. It is translated as CASSTRSGNTIYF.

The chain joins TRBV7-9 to TRBJ2-2, with D unresolved. This CDR3 comprises 14 residues. V dropped 2 bases and J dropped 2 bases, with 6 bases sitting between them. The germline V gene encodes CDR1 SEHNR and CDR2 FQNEAQ (reference sequence). CDR3: CASSLLANTGELFF. DNA of the CDR3: TGTGCCAGCAGCTTATTAGCTAACACCGGGGAGCTGTTTTTT.

The chain uses TRBV6-5 and TRBJ2-3, with TRBD2 identical over 14 bases. With V trimmed by 0 bases and J by 4 bases, 0 bases remained unmatched. Germline V gene lookup returns CDR1 MNHEY and CDR2 SVGAGI. The CDR3 is 16 amino acids. DNA of the CDR3: TGTGCCAGCAGTTACTCGGGACTAGCGGGAGCAGATACGCAGTATTTT. Its translation: CASSYSGLAGADTQYF.

The chain combines TRBV10-3 with TRBJ1-2; 10 nucleotides match TRBD1. The CDR3 covers 14 residues. V was pared by 8 bases and J by 5 bases, with 8 bases of the junction left unmatched. Per germline, CDR1 ENHRY and CDR2 SYGVKD. CDR3 in amino acids: CAIPQGDRGYGYTF. The DNA of the CDR3 is TGTGCCATCCCCCAGGGGGACAGGGGATATGGCTACACCTTC.

The chain links TRBV30 to TRBJ2-2, with 7 bases lining up with TRBD2. The CDR3 sequence is 16 residues long. Germline CDR1 and CDR2: GTSNPN and SVGIG (reference sequence). V lost 1 base to trimming and J lost 0 bases; unmatched junction nucleotides: 5. Here the CDR3 reads CAWSAGLGSNTGELFF. CDR3 bases: TGTGCCTGGAGTGCCGGACTAGGGTCGAACACCGGGGAGCTGTTTTTT. Using reference TRBV30 and TRBJ2-2 for the parts outside the CDR3, the full variable domain is SQTIHQWPATLVQPVGSPLSLECTVEGTSNPNLYWYRQAAGRGLQLLFYSVGIGQISSEVPQNLSASRPQDRQFILSSKKLLLSDSGFYLCAWSAGLGSNTGELFFGEGSRLTVL.

This chain connects TRBV14 to TRBJ1-2; D might be TRBD1 (6 bases). The CDR3 runs 14 residues. The germline CDR1 and CDR2 sequences are SGHDN and FVKESK. V shed 4 bases and J shed 4 bases, with 13 bases lying between them. The chain's CDR3 is CASSRVGGGYGYTF. CDR3 coding DNA: TGTGCCAGCAGCCGAGTTGGGGGCGGCTATGGCTACACCTTC.

The chain joins TRBV12-3 or TRBV12-4 to TRBJ1-1; D is possibly TRBD1 (6 bases). The CDR3 has 13 residues. Trimming shortened V by 2 bases and J by 5 bases, and 9 bases separated the two germline ends. CDR3 amino acids: CASSLTGMTEAFF. CDR3 DNA sequence: TGTGCCAGCAGTTTAACAGGGATGACTGAAGCTTTCTTT.

The chain carries TRBV15 and TRBJ2-2; TRBD2 agrees at 8 bases. The trim removed 6 bases at V and 6 bases at J, leaving 9 bases unmatched. The CDR3 loop spans 15 amino acids. Germline CDR1 LNHNV, CDR2 YYDKDF (reference sequence). CDR3 DNA: TGTGCCACCAGTACAATACAAGCGGGAGCCGGGGAGCTGTTTTTT. Amino acids: CATSTIQAGAGELFF.

V and J are TRBV10-3 and TRBJ2-3, with 13 bases matching TRBD2. Germline CDR1 reads ENHRY; CDR2 reads SYGVKD. Trimming cost V 6 bases and J 5 bases; bases outside gene matches: 5. CDR3 length: 15 amino acids. CDR3 sequence: CAIRPGLAGRDTQYF. The CDR3 DNA reads as TGTGCCATCAGACCGGGACTAGCGGGAAGAGATACGCAGTATTTT.